Listed below are T cell receptor beta chains from one sample, sequenced in a study of immunodeficiency. Measured with immunoSEQ multiplex PCR; TCRdb has only the in-frame clones, and not every one. There are a few thousand clones in the sample; approximately 89% occur only once, and over 3.5% lies in the top ten. The sample consisted of CD4+ T cells from blood. These receptors all stem from a human donor in good health. Each CDR3 is given with its conserved first and last residue. The order of the fields is V gene, D gene, clone size, J gene, CDR3 length, CDR3 protein, CDR3 DNA. D genes are given only for firm matches. Clone size, where shown, is once, few, many, or a class for clones that have expanded.

v_gene: TRBV6-5; d_gene: TRBD1; abundance: -; j_gene: TRBJ1-2; len: 15; CDR3aa: CASRTHGQGLFGYTF; CDR3nt: TGTGCCAGCAGAACTCACGGACAGGGGTTGTTTGGCTACACCTTC
v_gene: TRBV18; d_gene: -; abundance: -; j_gene: TRBJ1-3; len: 17; CDR3aa: CASSTYISDTSGNTIYF; CDR3nt: TGTGCCAGCTCAACATATATAAGCGATACCTCTGGAAACACCATATATTTT
v_gene: TRBV6-4; d_gene: TRBD1; abundance: -; j_gene: TRBJ1-1; len: 18; CDR3aa: CASSDSTIRGHRDTEAFF; CDR3nt: TGTGCCAGCAGTGACTCAACGATCAGGGGGCATAGAGACACTGAAGCTTTCTTT
v_gene: TRBV6-6; d_gene: TRBD2; abundance: few; j_gene: TRBJ2-7; len: 14; CDR3aa: CASTDTSVTYEQYF; CDR3nt: TGTGCCAGCACCGACACTAGCGTTACCTACGAGCAGTACTTC
v_gene: TRBV5-4; d_gene: -; abundance: once; j_gene: TRBJ2-3; len: 15; CDR3aa: CASRPGGGGTDTQYF; CDR3nt: TGTGCCAGCAGACCAGGGGGAGGTGGCACAGATACGCAGTATTTT
v_gene: TRBV3-1/TRBV3-2; d_gene: -; abundance: -; j_gene: TRBJ2-7; len: 13; CDR3aa: CASSQGLGYEQYF; CDR3nt: TGTGCCAGCAGCCAAGGGCTAGGCTACGAGCAGTACTTC
v_gene: TRBV2; d_gene: TRBD2; abundance: -; j_gene: TRBJ2-1; len: 16; CDR3aa: CASSVLAGGPGNEQFF; CDR3nt: TGTGCCAGCAGTGTGTTAGCGGGAGGGCCAGGCAATGAGCAGTTCTTC
v_gene: TRBV18; d_gene: TRBD1; abundance: -; j_gene: TRBJ2-7; len: 15; CDR3aa: CASSPGRDRVSEQYF; CDR3nt: TGTGCCAGCTCACCGGGGCGGGACAGGGTAAGCGAGCAGTACTTC
v_gene: TRBV19; d_gene: TRBD2; abundance: -; j_gene: TRBJ2-1; len: 15; CDR3aa: CASSLAGVSYNEQFF; CDR3nt: TGTGCCAGTAGTCTAGCGGGAGTGTCCTACAATGAGCAGTTCTTC
v_gene: TRBV5-1; d_gene: -; abundance: -; j_gene: TRBJ1-1; len: 13; CDR3aa: CASSLGGVNEAFF; CDR3nt: TGCGCCAGCAGCTTAGGGGGGGTAAACGAAGCTTTCTTT